These 14 T cell receptor beta chains came from one sample sequenced in a study of T cells in Graves' hyperthyroidism and ophthalmopathy. RNA transcripts gave rise to amplified TCR beta CDR3 regions. Initially, a first-round RT-PCR of the TCR CDR3 employed the HTBI primer set. MiXCR, applied by TCRdb to the multiplex PCR reads, yields one record per CDR3 protein. The data contain under 450,000 distinct CDR3 sequences, around 16% of them seen just once; the ten biggest clones take up roughly 7.7%. Sequencing input: blood. These receptors came from a young woman with Graves' hyperthyroidism.

This clonotype occurred many times. The V gene is TRBV2, the J gene TRBJ2-3; D is perhaps TRBD2 (6 bases). This CDR3 is built from 16 residues. Germline CDR1 is SNHLY and CDR2 is FYNNEI. V was shortened by 4 bases and J by 4 bases, with 18 bases between the two germline ends. The CDR3 DNA is TGTGCCAGCAGTGCCCTGACGCGGGGAGGAGCAGATACGCAGTATTTT. Its protein is CASSALTRGGADTQYF.

The chain recombines TRBV19 with TRBJ1-2; D perhaps matches TRBD1 (5 bases). Germline V CDR1 and CDR2: LNHDA, SQIVND (reference sequence). The ends were cut back, 5 bases at V and 5 bases at J, with 15 bases in the middle. The CDR3 runs to 14 residues. The CDR3 protein is CASSSGGNMYGYTF. CDR3 nucleotide sequence: TGTGCCAGTAGTTCGGGGGGGAATATGTATGGCTACACCTTC.

This clonotype appeared many times. The chain employs TRBV7-9 and TRBJ2-5, with 11 positions matching TRBD2. Germline V lookup: CDR1 SEHNR, CDR2 FQNEAQ (reference sequence). The length of the CDR3 is 16 residues. V dropped 5 bases and J dropped 3; count of bases not matched to a gene: 8. The CDR3 DNA sequence: TGTGCCAGCAGCCGACGGGAGGGACTAGCGGAAGAGACCCAGTACTTC. It translates to CASSRREGLAEETQYF.

Remarks on this clonotype: This clone may be a read error of a much larger clone one base away. This chain uses TRBV15 with TRBJ2-3; D is possibly TRBD1 (6 bases). V lost 0 bases and J lost 2, with 18 bases in between. This CDR3 spans 18 amino acids. Germline CDR1 LNHNV, CDR2 YYDKDF (reference sequence). CDR3: CATSRDSPAAGDTDTQYF. CDR3 in DNA: TGTGCCACCAGCAGAGACTCCCCCGCGGCAGGGGACACAGATACGCAGTATTTT.

This clonotype was observed many times. The chain links TRBV11-2 to TRBJ2-5, with D possibly matching TRBD2 (7 bases). V lost 5 bases, J lost 1 base, and 14 bases lay in between. Germline loops: CDR1 SGHAT, CDR2 FQNNGV. This CDR3 spans 15 amino acids. CDR3 amino acids: CASSRGGGFQETQYF. In DNA, the CDR3 is TGTGCCAGCAGCCGCGGGGGCGGGTTCCAAGAGACCCAGTACTTC.

This chain connects TRBV7-9 to TRBJ1-2, with D maybe TRBD1 (5 bases). The CDR3 has 13 amino acids. Germline V gives CDR1 SEHNR, CDR2 FQNEAQ (reference sequence). Trimming removed 9 bases from V and 2 bases from J, with 13 bases in between. The CDR3 DNA sequence: TGTGCCAGAAGTCGGGACGCCAACTATGGCTACACCTTC. It codes for CARSRDANYGYTF.

This clonotype was detected many times. CDR3 in DNA: TGTGCCAGCAGTCCCTCCCCGGGACTAGCGGGAGATAGCACAGATACGCAGTATTTT. Encoded protein: CASSPSPGLAGDSTDTQYF. The rearrangement links TRBV12-3 or TRBV12-4 to TRBJ2-3, with 14 bases identical to TRBD2. The CDR3 is made up of 19 amino acids. After removal of 5 bases from V and 0 bases from J, the junction contained 10 bases not matched to a gene.

This clonotype has at least ten counts. The V gene is TRBV2, the J gene TRBJ1-1; possible D gene TRBD1, 6 bases. The CDR3 runs to 14 residues. CDR1 SNHLY and CDR2 FYNNEI come from the germline V gene. Trimming took 10 bases from V and 1 from J, leaving 16 bases between them. CDR3 sequence reads: CAIPRGARNTEAFF. For the CDR3, the DNA is TGTGCCATCCCCCGGGGGGCGCGGAACACTGAAGCTTTCTTT.

This clonotype was observed at least ten times. The CDR3 is CAIRTGIGYTF. CDR3 DNA sequence: TGTGCCATCAGGACAGGGATTGGCTACACCTTC. The chain has TRBV12-3 or TRBV12-4 and TRBJ1-2, with TRBD1 identical over 8 bases. The V and J ends lost 10 bases and 7 bases, in that order; junction bases with no gene match: 5. This CDR3 has 11 amino acids.

This clonotype was counted at least ten times. The chain links TRBV20-1 to TRBJ2-1, with D possibly being TRBD2 (5 bases). The V gene's germline CDR1 is DFQATT and CDR2 SNEGSKA (reference sequence). Trimming took 5 bases from V and 9 from J, leaving 20 bases between them. CDR3 length: 14 amino acids. The DNA of the CDR3 is TGCAGTGCTGTTCCGGACTTGTCCCTCAGTGAGCAGTTCTTC. Amino acid sequence: CSAVPDLSLSEQFF.

V usage is TRBV19 and J usage is TRBJ1-6, with 7 positions matching TRBD1. From germline, CDR1 is LNHDA and CDR2 SQIVND (reference sequence). CDR3 size: 18 residues. V shed 7 bases and J 4 bases; nucleotides not matched to a gene: 16. The DNA for the CDR3 is TGTGCCAGTAAGGCGGAGGGGGCGAGTCGCGGGTATAATTCACCCCTCCACTTT. Protein product: CASKAEGASRGYNSPLHF.

This clonotype was observed at least ten times. The chain recombines TRBV2 with TRBJ1-2, with 7 bases aligning to TRBD1. Germline assignment: CDR1 SNHLY and CDR2 FYNNEI. This CDR3 is 11 amino acids long. The junction had 5 bases not matched to a gene; V was cut back by 8 bases and J by 8 bases. The CDR3 bases are TGTGCCAGCCGGCGGGACAGAGGCTACACCTTC. It yields the protein CASRRDRGYTF.

This clonotype was seen at least ten times. The chain recombines TRBV3-1 with TRBJ1-1; D possibly corresponds to TRBD1 (6 bases). The CDR3 has 14 amino acids. Between the trimmed V and J ends, which lost 0 bases and 5 bases, there was a span of 10 bases. CDR1 LGHDT and CDR2 YNNKEL come from the germline V gene (reference sequence). Here the CDR3 reads CASSQDGRGTEAFF. Written as DNA, the CDR3 is TGTGCCAGCAGCCAAGATGGCAGGGGAACTGAAGCTTTCTTT.

This clonotype occurred many times. The CDR3 region is CASSQLPVLYEQYF. The CDR3 region has the DNA TGTGCCAGCAGCCAGCTTCCAGTCCTCTACGAGCAGTACTTC. The chain couples TRBV14 to TRBJ2-7, with D hard to call. The CDR3 totals 14 residues. Trimming took off 3 bases at V and 3 bases at J, with 12 bases between the two ends. Germline loops: CDR1 SGHDN, CDR2 FVKESK.